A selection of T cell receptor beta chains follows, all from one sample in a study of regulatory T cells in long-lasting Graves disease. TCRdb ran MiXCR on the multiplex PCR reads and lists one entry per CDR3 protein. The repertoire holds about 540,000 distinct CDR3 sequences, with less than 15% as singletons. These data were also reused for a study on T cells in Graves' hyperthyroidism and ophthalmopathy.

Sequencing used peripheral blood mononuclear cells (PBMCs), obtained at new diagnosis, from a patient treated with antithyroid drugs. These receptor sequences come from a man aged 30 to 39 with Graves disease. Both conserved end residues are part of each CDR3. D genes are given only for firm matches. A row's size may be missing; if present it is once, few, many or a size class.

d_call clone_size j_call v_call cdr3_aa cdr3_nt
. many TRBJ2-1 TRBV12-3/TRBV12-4 CASSFGTQAEQFF TGTGCCAGCAGTTTCGGGACCCAGGCTGAGCAGTTCTTC
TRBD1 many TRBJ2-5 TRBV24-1 CATSDGDRGGQETQYF TGTGCCACCAGTGATGGGGACAGGGGTGGGCAAGAGACCCAGTACTTC
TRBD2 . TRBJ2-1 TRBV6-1 CASSLPGLASHEQFF TGTGCCAGCAGCCTCCCGGGACTAGCATCCCATGAGCAGTTCTTC
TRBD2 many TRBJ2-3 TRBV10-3 CAIRLASSTDTQYF TGTGCCATCAGACTAGCGTCTAGCACAGATACGCAGTATTTT
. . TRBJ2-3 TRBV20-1 CSARKTGDTQYF TGCAGTGCTAGAAAGACGGGAGATACGCAGTATTTT
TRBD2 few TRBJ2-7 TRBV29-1 CSGYSGSYGEQYF TGCAGCGGATATAGCGGGAGTTACGGCGAGCAGTACTTC
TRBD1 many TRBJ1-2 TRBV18 CASSSRDRVNYGYTF TGTGCCAGCTCATCACGGGACAGGGTAAACTATGGCTACACCTTC
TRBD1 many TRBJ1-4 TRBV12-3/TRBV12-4 CASSLATQGDEKLFF TGTGCCAGCAGTTTAGCGACACAGGGGGATGAAAAACTGTTTTTT
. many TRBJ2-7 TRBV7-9 CASSAPGHRPYEQYF TGTGCCAGCAGTGCCCCGGGACACCGTCCCTACGAGCAGTACTTC
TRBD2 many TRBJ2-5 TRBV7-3 CASSWTSGRGETQYF TGTGCCAGCAGCTGGACTAGCGGGAGGGGAGAGACCCAGTACTTC
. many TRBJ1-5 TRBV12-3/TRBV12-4 CASSLAQRGREPQHF TGTGCCAGCAGTTTAGCGCAGAGGGGGAGGGAGCCCCAGCATTTT
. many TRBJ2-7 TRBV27 CASSSGMHYEQYF TGTGCCAGCAGTTCCGGGATGCACTACGAGCAGTACTTC
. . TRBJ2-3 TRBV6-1 CASREAGATDTQYF TGTGCCAGCAGGGAGGCGGGGGCTACAGATACGCAGTATTTT
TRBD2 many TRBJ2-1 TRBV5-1 CASSLDLTSGSPYNEQFF TGTGCCAGCAGCTTGGATTTGACTAGCGGGAGCCCTTACAATGAGCAGTTCTTC
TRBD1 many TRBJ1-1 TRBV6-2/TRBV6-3 CASSSAGTANTEAFF TGTGCCAGCAGTTCGGCCGGGACAGCAAACACTGAAGCTTTCTTT
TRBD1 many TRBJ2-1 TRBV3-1 CASSQDWRTGISNEQFF TGTGCCAGCAGCCAAGATTGGAGGACAGGAATTAGCAATGAGCAGTTCTTC
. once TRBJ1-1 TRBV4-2 CASQRGDGNTEAFF TGTGCCAGCCAGCGGGGGGACGGGAACACTGAAGCTTTCTTT
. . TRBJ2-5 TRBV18 CASSWDLETQYF TGTGCCAGCTCATGGGACCTCGAGACCCAGTACTTC
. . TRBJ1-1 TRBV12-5 CASGTGENTEAFF TGTGCTAGTGGAACCGGGGAGAACACTGAAGCTTTCTTT
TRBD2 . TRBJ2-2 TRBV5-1 CASSPGLVGDYGELFF TGTGCCAGCAGCCCAGGACTAGTAGGAGATTACGGGGAGCTGTTTTTT
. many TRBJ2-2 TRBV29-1 CSVAPVGSGTGELFF TGCAGCGTTGCTCCGGTCGGATCCGGAACCGGGGAGCTGTTTTTT
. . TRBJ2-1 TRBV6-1 CASRKTGTFSYNEQFF TGTGCCAGCAGGAAGACCGGGACCTTCTCCTACAATGAGCAGTTCTTC
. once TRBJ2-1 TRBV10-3 CAISESGSPSSYNEQFF TGTGCCATCAGTGAGTCCGGGTCCCCGAGCTCCTACAATGAGCAGTTCTTC
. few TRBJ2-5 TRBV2 CATCRTSQETQYF TGTGCCACCTGCCGAACCTCTCAAGAGACCCAGTACTTC
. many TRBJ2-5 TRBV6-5 CASSYGQNDHQYF TGTGCCAGCAGTTACGGCCAGAATGATCACCAGTACTTC
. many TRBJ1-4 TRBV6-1 CASSVHREGEKLFF TGTGCCAGCAGTGTCCACAGGGAGGGTGAAAAACTGTTTTTT
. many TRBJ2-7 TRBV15 CATSREKTSVPLEQYF TGTGCCACCAGCAGGGAAAAGACTAGTGTGCCTCTCGAGCAGTACTTC
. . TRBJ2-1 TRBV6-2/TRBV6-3 CASADPGADEQLF TGTGCCAGCGCAGACCCGGGGGCCGATGAGCAGCTCTTC
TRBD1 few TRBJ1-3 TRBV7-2 CASSLRDRVISSGNTIYF TGTGCCAGCAGCCTCCGGGACAGGGTAATCAGCTCTGGAAACACCATATATTTT
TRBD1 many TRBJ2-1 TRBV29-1 CSVEGTDYNEQFF TGCAGCGTAGAGGGGACAGACTACAATGAGCAGTTCTTC
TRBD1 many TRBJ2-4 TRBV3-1 CASSSTTGTGSKNIQYF TGTGCCAGCAGCTCCACAACCGGGACAGGGTCCAAAAACATTCAGTACTTC
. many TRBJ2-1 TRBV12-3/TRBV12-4 CASRSESGPEQFF TGTGCCAGCAGGTCTGAATCGGGGCCTGAGCAGTTCTTC
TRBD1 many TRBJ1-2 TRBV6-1 CASTETGTGRVGYTF TGTGCCAGCACTGAAACCGGGACAGGGAGGGTTGGCTACACCTTC
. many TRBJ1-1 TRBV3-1 CASIYREAFF TGTGCCAGCATTTACCGGGAGGCTTTCTTT
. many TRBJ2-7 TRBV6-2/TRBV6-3 CASSYVDEQYF TGTGCCAGCAGTTACGTGGACGAGCAGTACTTC
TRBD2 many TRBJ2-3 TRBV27 CASSLRLRLAGETDTQYF TGTGCCAGCAGTTTAAGGTTGCGCCTAGCGGGAGAGACAGATACGCAGTATTTT
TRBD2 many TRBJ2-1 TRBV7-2 CASSPRGSGWYNEQFF TGTGCCAGCAGCCCCCGGGGTAGCGGGTGGTACAATGAGCAGTTCTTC
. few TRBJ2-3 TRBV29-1 CSVGLVILPDTQYF TGCAGCGTTGGACTAGTAATTCTCCCAGATACGCAGTATTTT
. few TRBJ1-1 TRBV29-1 CSVVPVKVAFF TGCAGCGTTGTCCCAGTTAAGGTTGCTTTCTTT
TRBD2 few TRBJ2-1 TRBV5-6 CASSPEGLAPSYNEQFF TGTGCCAGCAGCCCCGAGGGACTAGCGCCCTCCTACAATGAGCAGTTCTTC
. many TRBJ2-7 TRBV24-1 CATSDSDGSYEQYF TGTGCCACCAGTGATTCGGACGGCTCCTACGAGCAGTACTTC
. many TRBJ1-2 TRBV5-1 CASSLDGAGPNYGYTF TGCGCCAGCAGCTTGGATGGCGCAGGGCCTAACTATGGCTACACCTTC
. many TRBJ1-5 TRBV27 CASSLTASNQPQHF TGTGCCAGCAGTTTAACAGCTAGCAATCAGCCCCAGCATTTT
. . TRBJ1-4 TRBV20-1 CSGERVRGSEKLFF TGCAGTGGCGAAAGAGTGAGAGGGAGCGAAAAACTGTTTTTT
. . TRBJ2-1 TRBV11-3 CASSPRAGGPFNEQFF TGTGCCAGCAGCCCACGGGCCGGTGGGCCCTTCAATGAGCAGTTCTTC
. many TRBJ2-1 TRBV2 CASSELVGPEQFF TGTGCCAGCAGTGAGCTCGTCGGCCCCGAGCAGTTCTTC
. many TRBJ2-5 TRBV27 CASSLRWGETQYF TGTGCCAGCAGTTTAAGGTGGGGAGAGACCCAGTACTTC
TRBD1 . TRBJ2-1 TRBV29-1 CSVVRDRLYNEQFF TGCAGCGTTGTCCGGGACAGGCTCTACAATGAGCAGTTCTTC
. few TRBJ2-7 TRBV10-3 CAISVGGLGEQYF TGTGCCATCAGTGTCGGGGGTTTAGGCGAGCAGTACTTC
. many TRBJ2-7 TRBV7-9 CASIGGRIGTYEQYF TGTGCCAGCATCGGGGGGCGGATAGGGACCTACGAGCAGTACTTC
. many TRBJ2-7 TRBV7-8 CASSLAVRIYEQYF TGTGCCAGCAGCTTAGCAGTACGGATCTACGAGCAGTACTTC
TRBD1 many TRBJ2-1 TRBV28 CASSSDRDKQFF TGTGCCAGCAGTTCAGACAGGGACAAGCAGTTCTTC
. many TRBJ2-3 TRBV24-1 CATSDPQALQGTQYF TGTGCCACCAGTGACCCCCAAGCTTTACAGGGAACGCAGTATTTT
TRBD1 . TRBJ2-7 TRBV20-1 CSASLTGKSSYEQYF TGCAGTGCTAGCTTGACAGGGAAGAGCTCCTACGAGCAGTACTTC
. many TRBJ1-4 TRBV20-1 CSARASLEKLFF TGCAGTGCTAGAGCTAGCCTTGAAAAACTGTTTTTT
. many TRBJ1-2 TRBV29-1 CSVGETYGYTF TGCAGCGTTGGAGAGACCTATGGCTACACCTTC
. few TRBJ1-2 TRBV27 CASSPGPFLSGGYTF TGTGCCAGCAGCCCGGGCCCGTTCCTAAGTGGAGGCTACACCTTC
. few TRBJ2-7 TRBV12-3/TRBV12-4 CASLFGRKTYEQYF TGTGCCAGCCTTTTTGGGCGGAAAACCTACGAGCAGTACTTC
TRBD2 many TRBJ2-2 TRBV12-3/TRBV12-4 CASSFVTGTSGRAGELFF TGTGCCAGCAGTTTCGTCACCGGGACTAGCGGGAGAGCCGGGGAGCTGTTTTTT